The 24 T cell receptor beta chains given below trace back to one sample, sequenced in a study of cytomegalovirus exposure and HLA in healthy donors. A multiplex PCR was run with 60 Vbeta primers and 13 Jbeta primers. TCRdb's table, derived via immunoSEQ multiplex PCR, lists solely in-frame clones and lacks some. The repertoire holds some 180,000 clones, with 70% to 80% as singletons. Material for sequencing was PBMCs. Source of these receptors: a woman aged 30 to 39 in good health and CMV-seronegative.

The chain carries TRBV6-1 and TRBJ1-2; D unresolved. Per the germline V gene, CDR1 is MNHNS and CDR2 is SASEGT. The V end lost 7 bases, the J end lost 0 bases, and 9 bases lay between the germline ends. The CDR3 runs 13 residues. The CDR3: CASKGVANYGYTF. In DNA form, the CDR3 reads TGTGCCAGCAAAGGAGTCGCTAACTATGGCTACACCTTC.

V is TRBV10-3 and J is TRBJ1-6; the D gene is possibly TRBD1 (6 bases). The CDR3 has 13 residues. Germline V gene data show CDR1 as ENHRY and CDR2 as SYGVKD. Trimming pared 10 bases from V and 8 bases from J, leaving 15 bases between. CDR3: CANRQGGDSPLHF. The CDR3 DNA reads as TGTGCCAACCGGCAAGGGGGGGATTCACCCCTCCACTTT.

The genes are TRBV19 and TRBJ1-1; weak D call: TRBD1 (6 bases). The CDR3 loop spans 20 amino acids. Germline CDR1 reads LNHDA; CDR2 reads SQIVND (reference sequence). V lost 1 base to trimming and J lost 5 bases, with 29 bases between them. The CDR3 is CASSIGGGRGSFRIGTEAFF. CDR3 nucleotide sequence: TGTGCCAGTAGTATAGGAGGCGGCAGGGGTTCTTTTAGGATTGGGACTGAAGCTTTCTTT. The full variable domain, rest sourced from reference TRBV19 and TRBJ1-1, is DGGITQSPKYLFRKEGQNVTLSCEQNLNHDAMYWYRQDPGQGLRLIYYSQIVNDFQKGDIAEGYSVSREKKESFPLTVTSAQKNPTAFYLCASSIGGGRGSFRIGTEAFFGQGTRLTVV.

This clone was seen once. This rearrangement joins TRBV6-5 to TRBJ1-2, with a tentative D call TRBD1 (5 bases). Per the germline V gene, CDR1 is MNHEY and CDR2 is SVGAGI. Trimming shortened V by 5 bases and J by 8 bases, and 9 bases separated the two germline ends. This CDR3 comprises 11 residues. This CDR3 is CASSGGVGYTF. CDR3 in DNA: TGTGCCAGCAGTGGGGGGGTCGGCTACACCTTC.

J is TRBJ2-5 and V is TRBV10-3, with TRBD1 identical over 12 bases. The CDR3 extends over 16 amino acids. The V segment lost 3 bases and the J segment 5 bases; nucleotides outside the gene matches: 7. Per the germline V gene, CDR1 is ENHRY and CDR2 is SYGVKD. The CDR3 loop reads CAISDSGTGGAETQYF. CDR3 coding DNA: TGTGCCATCAGTGACTCCGGGACAGGGGGCGCGGAGACCCAGTACTTC.

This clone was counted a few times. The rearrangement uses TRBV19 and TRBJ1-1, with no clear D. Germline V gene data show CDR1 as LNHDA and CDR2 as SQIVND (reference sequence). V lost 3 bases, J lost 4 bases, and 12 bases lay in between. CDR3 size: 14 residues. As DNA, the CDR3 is TGTGCCAGTAGTATCACCAGGCCAGCCACTGAAGCTTTCTTT. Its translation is CASSITRPATEAFF.

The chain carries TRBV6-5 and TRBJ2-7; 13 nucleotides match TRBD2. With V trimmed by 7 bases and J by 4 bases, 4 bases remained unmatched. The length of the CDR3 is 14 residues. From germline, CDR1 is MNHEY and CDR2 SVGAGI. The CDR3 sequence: CASIRTSGSYEQYF. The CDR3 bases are TGTGCCAGCATTCGGACTAGCGGGAGTTACGAGCAGTACTTC.

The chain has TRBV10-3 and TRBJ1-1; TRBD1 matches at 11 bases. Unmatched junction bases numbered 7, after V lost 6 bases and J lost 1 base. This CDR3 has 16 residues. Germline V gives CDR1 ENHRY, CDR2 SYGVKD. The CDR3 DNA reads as TGTGCCATCAGCGTCCGGGACAGGGGGAAGAACACTGAAGCTTTCTTT. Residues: CAISVRDRGKNTEAFF.

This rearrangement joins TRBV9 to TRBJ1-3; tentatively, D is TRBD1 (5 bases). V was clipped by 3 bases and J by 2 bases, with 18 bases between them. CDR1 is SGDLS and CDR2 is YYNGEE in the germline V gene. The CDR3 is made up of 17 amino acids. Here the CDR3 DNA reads TGTGCCAGCAGCGCCAAGGGAAAGGGGTTCGCTGGAAACACCATATATTTT. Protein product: CASSAKGKGFAGNTIYF.

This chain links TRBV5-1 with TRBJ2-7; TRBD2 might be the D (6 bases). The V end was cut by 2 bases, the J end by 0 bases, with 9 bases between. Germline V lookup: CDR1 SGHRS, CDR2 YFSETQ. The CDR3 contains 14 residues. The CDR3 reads CASSLTGLSYEQYF. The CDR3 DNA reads TGCGCCAGCAGCTTAACGGGACTCTCCTACGAGCAGTACTTC.

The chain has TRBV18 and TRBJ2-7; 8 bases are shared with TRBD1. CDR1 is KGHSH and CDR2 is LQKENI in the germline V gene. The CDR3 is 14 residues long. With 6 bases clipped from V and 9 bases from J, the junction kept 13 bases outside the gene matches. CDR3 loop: CASSPTGDLRVQYF. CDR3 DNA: TGTGCCAGCTCTCCGACAGGGGATCTACGAGTGCAGTACTTC.

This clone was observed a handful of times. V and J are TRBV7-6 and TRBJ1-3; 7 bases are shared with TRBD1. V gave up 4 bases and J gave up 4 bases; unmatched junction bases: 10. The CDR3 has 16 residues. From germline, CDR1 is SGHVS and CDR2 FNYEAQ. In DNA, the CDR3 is TGTGCCAGCAGCTCGAGACAGGGAAAAGGAGGAAACACCATATATTTT. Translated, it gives CASSSRQGKGGNTIYF.

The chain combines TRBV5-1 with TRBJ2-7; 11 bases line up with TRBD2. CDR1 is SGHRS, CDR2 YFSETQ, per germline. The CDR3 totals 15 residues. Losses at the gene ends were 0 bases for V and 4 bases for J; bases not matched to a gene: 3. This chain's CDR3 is CASSLASGRTYEQYF. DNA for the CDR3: TGCGCCAGCAGCTTGGCTAGCGGGAGGACATACGAGCAGTACTTC.

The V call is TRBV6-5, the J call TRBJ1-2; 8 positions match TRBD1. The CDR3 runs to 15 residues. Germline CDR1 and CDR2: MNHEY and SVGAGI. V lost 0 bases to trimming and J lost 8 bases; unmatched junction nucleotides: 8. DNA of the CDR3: TGTGCCAGCAGTTACTCTCTGCAGGGGGCCGGAGGCTACACCTTC. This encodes CASSYSLQGAGGYTF.

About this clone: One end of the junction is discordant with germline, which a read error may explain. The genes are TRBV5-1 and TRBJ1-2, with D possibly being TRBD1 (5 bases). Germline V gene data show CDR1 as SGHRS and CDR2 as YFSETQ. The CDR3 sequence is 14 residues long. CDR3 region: CASSLGGAGNGYPF. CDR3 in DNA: TGCGCCAGCAGCTTGGGTGGGGCTGGGAATGGCTACCCCTTC.

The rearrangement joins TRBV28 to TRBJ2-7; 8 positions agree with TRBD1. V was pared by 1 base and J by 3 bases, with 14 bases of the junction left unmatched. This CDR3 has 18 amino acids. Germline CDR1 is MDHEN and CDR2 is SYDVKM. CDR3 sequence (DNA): TGTGCCAGCAGTTTATTCCCACAGGGGGAAAGTCTCGGCTACGAGCAGTACTTC. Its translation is CASSLFPQGESLGYEQYF. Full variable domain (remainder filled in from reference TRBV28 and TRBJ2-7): DVKVTQSSRYLVKRTGEKVFLECVQDMDHENMFWYRQDPGLGLRLIYFSYDVKMKEKGDIPEGYSVSREKKERFSLILESASTNQTSMYLCASSLFPQGESLGYEQYFGPGTRLTVT.

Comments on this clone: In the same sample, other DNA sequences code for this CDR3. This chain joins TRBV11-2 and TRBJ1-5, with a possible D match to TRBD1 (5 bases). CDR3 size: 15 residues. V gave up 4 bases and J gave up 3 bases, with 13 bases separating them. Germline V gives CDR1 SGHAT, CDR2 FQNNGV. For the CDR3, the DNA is TGTGCCAGCAGCTCGTCATCAGGGTTCAATCAGCCCCAGCATTTT. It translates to CASSSSSGFNQPQHF.

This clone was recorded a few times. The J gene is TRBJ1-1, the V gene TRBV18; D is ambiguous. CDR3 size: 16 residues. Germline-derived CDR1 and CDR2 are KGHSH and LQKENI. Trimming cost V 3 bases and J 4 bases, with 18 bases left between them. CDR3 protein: CASSPSMVDRGTEAFF. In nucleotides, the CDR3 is TGTGCCAGCTCACCGTCAATGGTTGACCGGGGCACTGAAGCTTTCTTT.

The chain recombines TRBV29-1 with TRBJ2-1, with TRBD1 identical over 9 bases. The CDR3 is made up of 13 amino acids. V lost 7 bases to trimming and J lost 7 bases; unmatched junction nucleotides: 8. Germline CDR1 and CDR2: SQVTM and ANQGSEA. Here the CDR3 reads CSGDREWGNEQFF. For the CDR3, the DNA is TGCAGCGGGGACAGGGAGTGGGGGAATGAGCAGTTCTTC.

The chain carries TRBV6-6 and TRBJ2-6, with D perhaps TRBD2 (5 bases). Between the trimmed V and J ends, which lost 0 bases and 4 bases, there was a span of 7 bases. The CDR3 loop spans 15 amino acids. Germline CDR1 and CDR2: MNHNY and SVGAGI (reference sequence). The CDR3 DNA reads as TGTGCCAGCAGTTACTCCCTAGCCGGGGCCAACGTCCTGACTTTC. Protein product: CASSYSLAGANVLTF.

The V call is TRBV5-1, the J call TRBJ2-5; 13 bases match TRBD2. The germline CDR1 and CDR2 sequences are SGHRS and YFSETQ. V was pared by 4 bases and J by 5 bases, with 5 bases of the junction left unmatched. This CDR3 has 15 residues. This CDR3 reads CASSPTSGRKETQYF. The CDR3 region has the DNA TGCGCCAGCAGCCCGACTAGCGGGAGGAAGGAGACCCAGTACTTC.

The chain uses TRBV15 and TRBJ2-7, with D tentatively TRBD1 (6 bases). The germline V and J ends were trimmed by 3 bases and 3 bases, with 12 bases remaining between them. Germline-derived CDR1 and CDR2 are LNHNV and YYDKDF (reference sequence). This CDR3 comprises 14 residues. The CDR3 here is CATSSGRGNYEQYF. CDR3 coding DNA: TGTGCCACCAGCAGCGGAAGGGGGAACTACGAGCAGTACTTC.

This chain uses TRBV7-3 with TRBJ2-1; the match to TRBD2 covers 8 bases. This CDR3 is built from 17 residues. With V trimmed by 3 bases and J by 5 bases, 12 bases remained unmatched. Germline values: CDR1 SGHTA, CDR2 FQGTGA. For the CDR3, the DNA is TGTGCCAGCAGCTTTAGGGGGGTAGTAGCGGGGAACAATGAGCAGTTCTTC. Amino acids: CASSFRGVVAGNNEQFF.

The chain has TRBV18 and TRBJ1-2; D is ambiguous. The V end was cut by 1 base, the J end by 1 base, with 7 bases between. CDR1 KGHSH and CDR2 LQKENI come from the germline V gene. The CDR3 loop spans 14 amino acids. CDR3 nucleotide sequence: TGTGCCAGCTCACCACAGAACAGTAACTATGGCTACACCTTC. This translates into CASSPQNSNYGYTF.